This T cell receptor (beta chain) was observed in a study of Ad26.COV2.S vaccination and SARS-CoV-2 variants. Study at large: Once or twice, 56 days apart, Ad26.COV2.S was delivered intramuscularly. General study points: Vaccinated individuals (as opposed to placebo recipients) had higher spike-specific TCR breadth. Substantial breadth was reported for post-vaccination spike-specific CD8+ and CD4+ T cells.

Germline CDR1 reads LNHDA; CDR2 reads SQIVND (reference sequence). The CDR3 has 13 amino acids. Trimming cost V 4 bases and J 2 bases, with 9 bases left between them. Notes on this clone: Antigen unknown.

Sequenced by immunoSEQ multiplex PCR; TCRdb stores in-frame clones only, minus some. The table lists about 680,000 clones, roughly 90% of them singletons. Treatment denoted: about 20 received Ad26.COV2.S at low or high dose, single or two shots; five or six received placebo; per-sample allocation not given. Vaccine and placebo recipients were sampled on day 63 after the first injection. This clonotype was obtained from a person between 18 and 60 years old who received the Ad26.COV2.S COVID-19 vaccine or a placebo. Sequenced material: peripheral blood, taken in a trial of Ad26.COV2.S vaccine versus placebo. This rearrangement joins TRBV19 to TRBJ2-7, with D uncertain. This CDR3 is CASSTVAAYEQYF. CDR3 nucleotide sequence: TGTGCCAGTAGTACGGTAGCCGCCTACGAGCAGTACTTC. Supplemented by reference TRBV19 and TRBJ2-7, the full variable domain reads DGGITQSPKYLFRKEGQNVTLSCEQNLNHDAMYWYRQDPGQGLRLIYYSQIVNDFQKGDIAEGYSVSREKKESFPLTVTSAQKNPTAFYLCASSTVAAYEQYFGPGTRLTVT.